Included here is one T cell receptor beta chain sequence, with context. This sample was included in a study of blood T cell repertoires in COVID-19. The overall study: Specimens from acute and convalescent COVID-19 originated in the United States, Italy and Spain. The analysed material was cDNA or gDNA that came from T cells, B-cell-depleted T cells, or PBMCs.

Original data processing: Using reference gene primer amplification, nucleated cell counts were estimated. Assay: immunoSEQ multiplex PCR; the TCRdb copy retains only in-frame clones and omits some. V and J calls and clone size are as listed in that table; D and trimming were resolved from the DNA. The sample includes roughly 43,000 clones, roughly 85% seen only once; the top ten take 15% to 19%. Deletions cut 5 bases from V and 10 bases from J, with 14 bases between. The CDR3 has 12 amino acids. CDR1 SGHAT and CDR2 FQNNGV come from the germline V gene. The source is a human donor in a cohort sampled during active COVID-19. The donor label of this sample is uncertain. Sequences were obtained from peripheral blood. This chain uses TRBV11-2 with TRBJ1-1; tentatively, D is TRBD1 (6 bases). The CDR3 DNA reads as TGTGCCAGCAGCCTGGGGGGGCCTCCAGCTTTCTTT. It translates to CASSLGGPPAFF. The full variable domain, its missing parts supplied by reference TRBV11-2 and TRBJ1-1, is EAGVAQSPRYKIIEKRQSVAFWCNPISGHATLYWYQQILGQGPKLLIQFQNNGVVDDSQLPKDRFSAERLKGVDSTLKIQPAKLEDSAVYLCASSLGGPPAFFGQGTRLTVV.